This T cell receptor (beta chain) originates from a study of post-analysis software for immune sequencing data. General study points: Controls had lower frequencies than patients of a handful of TRBV segments, which included TRBV5-6, TRBV5-1 and TRBV20-1. Versus controls, multiple sclerosis patients showed significantly lower diversity (normalized Chao1).

As for this clonotype: The antigen is unknown.

TCR beta cDNA libraries had unique molecular identifiers. It was from approximately 0.91 to 9.4 million T cells that some 500,000 cDNA molecules came. TCRdb fed the PCR reads into MiXCR, producing one record per CDR3 protein. This table has around 160,000 distinct CDR3 sequences, approximately 35% appearing once. The germline gives CDR1 ENHRY, CDR2 SYGVKD. This CDR3 is built from 17 residues. Trimming shortened V by 2 bases and J by 2 bases, and 18 bases separated the two germline ends. The source of this sequence is a girl between 5 and 17 years old with multiple sclerosis. This chain uses TRBV10-3 with TRBJ1-2, with D possibly TRBD1 on 5 matching bases. This specimen consisted of blood, obtained after autologous hematopoietic stem cell transplantation. The CDR3 DNA reads TGTGCCATCAGTGAGCTAGAGGGGTCCGCGGGAAACTATGGCTACACCTTC. Its protein is CAISELEGSAGNYGYTF.